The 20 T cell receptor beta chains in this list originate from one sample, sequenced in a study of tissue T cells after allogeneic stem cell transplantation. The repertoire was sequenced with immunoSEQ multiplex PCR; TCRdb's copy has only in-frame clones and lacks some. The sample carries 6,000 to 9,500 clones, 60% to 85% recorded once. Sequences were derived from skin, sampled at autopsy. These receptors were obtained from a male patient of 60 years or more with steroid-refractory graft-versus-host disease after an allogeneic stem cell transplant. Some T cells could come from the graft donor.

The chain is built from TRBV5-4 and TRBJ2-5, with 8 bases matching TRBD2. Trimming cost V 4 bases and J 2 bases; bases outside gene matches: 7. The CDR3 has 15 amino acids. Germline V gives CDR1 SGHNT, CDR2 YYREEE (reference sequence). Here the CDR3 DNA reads TGTGCCAGCAGCCCCGTGGGCGGGGGGCAAGAGACCCAGTACTTC. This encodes CASSPVGGGQETQYF.

The CDR3 sequence: CASSIGTATTYNEQFF. CDR3 DNA: TGTGCCAGTAGTATTGGGACAGCAACGACCTACAATGAGCAGTTCTTC. The genes are TRBV19 and TRBJ2-1; 7 bases fit TRBD1. Germline-derived CDR1 and CDR2 are LNHDA and SQIVND (reference sequence). The CDR3 is 16 amino acids. J lost 2 bases, V lost 3 bases, and 7 bases had no gene match.

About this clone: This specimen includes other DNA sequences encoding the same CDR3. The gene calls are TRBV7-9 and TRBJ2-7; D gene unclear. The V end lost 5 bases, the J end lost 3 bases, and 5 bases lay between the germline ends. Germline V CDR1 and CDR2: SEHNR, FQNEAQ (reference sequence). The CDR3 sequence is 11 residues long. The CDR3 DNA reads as TGTGCCAGCAGCCTAGACTACGAGCAGTACTTC. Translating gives CASSLDYEQYF.

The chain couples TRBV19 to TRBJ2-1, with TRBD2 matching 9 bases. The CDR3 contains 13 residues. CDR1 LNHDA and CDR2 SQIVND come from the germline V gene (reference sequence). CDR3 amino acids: CACGGGAVGEQFF. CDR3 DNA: TGTGCGTGCGGCGGGGGGGCTGTCGGTGAGCAGTTCTTC.

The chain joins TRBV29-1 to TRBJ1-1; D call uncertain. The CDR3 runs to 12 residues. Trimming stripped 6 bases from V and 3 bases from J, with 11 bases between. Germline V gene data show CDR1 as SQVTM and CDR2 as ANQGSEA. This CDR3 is CSVVRGDTEAFF. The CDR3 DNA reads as TGCAGCGTCGTAAGAGGTGACACTGAAGCTTTCTTT.

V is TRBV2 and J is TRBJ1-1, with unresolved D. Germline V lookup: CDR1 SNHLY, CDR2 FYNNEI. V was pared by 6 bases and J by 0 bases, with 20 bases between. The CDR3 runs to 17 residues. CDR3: CASSVELSIFLNTEAFF. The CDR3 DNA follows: TGTGCCAGCAGCGTGGAACTAAGTATATTTTTGAACACTGAAGCTTTCTTT.

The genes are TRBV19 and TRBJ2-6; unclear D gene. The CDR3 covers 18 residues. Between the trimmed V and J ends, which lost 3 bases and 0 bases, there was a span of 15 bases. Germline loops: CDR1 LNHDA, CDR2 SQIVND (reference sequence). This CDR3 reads CASSILPAWNSGANVLTF. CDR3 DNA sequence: TGTGCCAGTAGTATTCTCCCCGCATGGAACTCTGGGGCCAACGTCCTGACTTTC.

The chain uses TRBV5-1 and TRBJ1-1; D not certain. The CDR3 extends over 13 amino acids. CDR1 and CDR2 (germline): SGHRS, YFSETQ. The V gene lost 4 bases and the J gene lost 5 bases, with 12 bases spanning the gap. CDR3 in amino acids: CASSPSGPTEAFF. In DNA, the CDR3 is TGCGCCAGCAGCCCCTCCGGGCCGACTGAAGCTTTCTTT.

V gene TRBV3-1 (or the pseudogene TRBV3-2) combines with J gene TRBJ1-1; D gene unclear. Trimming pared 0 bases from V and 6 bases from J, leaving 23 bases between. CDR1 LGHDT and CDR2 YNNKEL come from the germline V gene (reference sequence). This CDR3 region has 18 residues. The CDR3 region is CASSQDLVSHMGVSEAFF. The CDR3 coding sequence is TGTGCCAGCAGCCAAGATCTGGTCAGCCATATGGGAGTCTCTGAAGCTTTCTTT.

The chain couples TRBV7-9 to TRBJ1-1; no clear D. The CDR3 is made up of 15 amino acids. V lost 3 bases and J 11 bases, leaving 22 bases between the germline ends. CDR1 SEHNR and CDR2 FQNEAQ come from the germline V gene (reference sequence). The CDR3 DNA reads TGTGCCAGCAGCTTGAATCCCCAGGAAGAGACGGAGGCTTTCTTT. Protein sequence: CASSLNPQEETEAFF.

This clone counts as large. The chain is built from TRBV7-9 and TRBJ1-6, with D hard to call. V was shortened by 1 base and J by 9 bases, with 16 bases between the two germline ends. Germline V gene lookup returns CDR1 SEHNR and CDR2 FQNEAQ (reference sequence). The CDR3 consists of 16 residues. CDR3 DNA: TGTGCCAGCAGCTTAGTGGGCAGGTTAGGTTCTTCACCCCTCCACTTT. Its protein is CASSLVGRLGSSPLHF.

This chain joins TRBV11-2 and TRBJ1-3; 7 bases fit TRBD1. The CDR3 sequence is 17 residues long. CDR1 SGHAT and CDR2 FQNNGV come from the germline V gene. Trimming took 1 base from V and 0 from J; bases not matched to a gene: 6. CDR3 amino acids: CASSLGYRGFSGNTIYF. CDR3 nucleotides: TGTGCCAGCAGCTTAGGGTACAGGGGCTTCTCTGGAAACACCATATATTTT.

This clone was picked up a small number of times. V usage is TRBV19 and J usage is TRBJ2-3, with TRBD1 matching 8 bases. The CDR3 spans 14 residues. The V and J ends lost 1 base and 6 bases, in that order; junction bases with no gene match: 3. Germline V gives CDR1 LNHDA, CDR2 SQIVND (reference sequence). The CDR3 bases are TGTGCCAGTAGTATAGGACAGGGGATGGATACGCAGTATTTT. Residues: CASSIGQGMDTQYF.

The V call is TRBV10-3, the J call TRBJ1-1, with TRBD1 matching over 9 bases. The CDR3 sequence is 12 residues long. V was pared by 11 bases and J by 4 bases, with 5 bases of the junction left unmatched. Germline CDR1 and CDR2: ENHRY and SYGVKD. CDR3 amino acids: CAVLTGGTEAFF. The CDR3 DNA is TGTGCCGTGCTGACAGGGGGCACTGAAGCTTTCTTT.

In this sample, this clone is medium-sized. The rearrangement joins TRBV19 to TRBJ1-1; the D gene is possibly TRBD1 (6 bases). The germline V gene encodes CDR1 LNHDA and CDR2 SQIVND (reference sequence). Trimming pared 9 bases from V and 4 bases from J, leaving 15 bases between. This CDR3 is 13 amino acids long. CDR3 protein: CASLTRGATEAFF. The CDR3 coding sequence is TGTGCCAGCCTAACGAGGGGGGCCACTGAAGCTTTCTTT.

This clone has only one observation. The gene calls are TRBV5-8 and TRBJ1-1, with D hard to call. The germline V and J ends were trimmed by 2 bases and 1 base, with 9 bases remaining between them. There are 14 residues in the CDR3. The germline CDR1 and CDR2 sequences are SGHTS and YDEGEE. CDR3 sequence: CASSLWEGNTEAFF. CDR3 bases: TGTGCCAGCAGCTTATGGGAGGGGAACACTGAAGCTTTCTTT.

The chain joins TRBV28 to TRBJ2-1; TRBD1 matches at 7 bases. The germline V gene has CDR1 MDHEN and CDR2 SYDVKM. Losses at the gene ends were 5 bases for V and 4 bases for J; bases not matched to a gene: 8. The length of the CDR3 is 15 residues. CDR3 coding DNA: TGTGCCAGCAGTACCTCCCGACAGGGATACAATGAGCAGTTCTTC. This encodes CASSTSRQGYNEQFF.

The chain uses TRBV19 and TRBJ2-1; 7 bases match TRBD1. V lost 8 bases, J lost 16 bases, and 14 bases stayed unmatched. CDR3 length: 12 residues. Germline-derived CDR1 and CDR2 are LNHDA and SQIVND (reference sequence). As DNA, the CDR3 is TGTGCCAGTTACCAAGGGGCGACAGGGACCTTCTTC. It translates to CASYQGATGTFF.

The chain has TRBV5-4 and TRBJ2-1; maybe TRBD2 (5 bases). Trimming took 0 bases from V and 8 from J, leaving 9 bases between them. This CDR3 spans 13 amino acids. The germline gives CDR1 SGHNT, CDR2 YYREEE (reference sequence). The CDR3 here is CASSLVGSDEQFF. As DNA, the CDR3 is TGTGCCAGCAGCTTGGTAGGGAGCGATGAGCAGTTCTTC.

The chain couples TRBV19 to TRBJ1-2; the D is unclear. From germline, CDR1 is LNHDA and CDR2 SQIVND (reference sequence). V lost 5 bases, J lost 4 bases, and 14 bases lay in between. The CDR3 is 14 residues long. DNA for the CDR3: TGTGCCAGTAGTCCTCCCCGAACTGTCTATGGCTACACCTTC. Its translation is CASSPPRTVYGYTF.